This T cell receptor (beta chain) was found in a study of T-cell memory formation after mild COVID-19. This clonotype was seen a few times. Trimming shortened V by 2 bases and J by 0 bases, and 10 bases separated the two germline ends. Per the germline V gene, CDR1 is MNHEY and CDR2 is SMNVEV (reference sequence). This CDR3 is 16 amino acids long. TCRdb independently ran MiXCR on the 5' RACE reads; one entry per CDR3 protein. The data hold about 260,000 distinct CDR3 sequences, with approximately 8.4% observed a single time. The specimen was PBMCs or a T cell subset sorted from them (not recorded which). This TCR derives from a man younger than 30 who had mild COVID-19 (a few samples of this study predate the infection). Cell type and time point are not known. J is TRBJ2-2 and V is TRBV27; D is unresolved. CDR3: CASSLGRGTNTGELFF. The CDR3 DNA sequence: TGTGCCAGCAGTTTAGGCCGTGGTACGAACACCGGGGAGCTGTTTTTT.